Sequencing of this T cell receptor beta chain was carried out in a study of beta chain bispecific antibodies for T cell cancers (dated by TCRdb to the early 2020s). With regard to the full study: Healthy donor T cells were cocultured with T cell leukemia lines and bispecific antibodies, and TRBV sequencing of the surviving cells was then used to measure how much each TRBV family was depleted. Surface TRBV12 (TRBV12-3) was expressed on Jurkat cells, and surface TRBV5-5 was expressed on HPB-ALL cells. The investigation overall reported the following: Leukemia cell line cells were mixed with normal T cells in each sequenced sample, and most of the targeted TRBV signal was derived from the leukemia cells rather than from the normal T cells. Cross-reactivity of the anti-TRBV5-5 antibody with TRBV5-6 was attributed to high sequence similarity between the two genes.

T cells were expanded from blood mononuclear cells for around three days using either anti-CD3 antibody OKT3 or CD3/CD28 Dynabeads. Expanded T cells were maintained in RPMI 1640 supplemented with about 9.5% fetal bovine serum, recombinant human IL-2 (around 97 IU/ml) and IL-7 (about 5.1 ng/ml). For cocultures, roughly 50,000 normal T cells were combined with roughly 50,000 target cells and bispecific antibody in about 100 ul and incubated for under 20 hours at 37 degrees C. Every bispecific antibody was made of two single-chain variable fragments, expressed in a single-chain diabody format carrying a His tag. Healthy human donors supplied the effector T cells, with peripheral blood mononuclear cells isolated from leukapheresis samples using Ficoll density gradient centrifugation. Unique molecular identifier barcodes were built into the libraries and used for clonotype quantification. Qiagen AllPrep DNA/RNA Micro kits were used to isolate total RNA, and an Agilent TapeStation was used to check RNA quality. TCR beta libraries were built by 5' RACE: cDNA synthesis followed by two PCR steps using TCR beta constant-region gene-specific primers. TCR beta libraries were sequenced on an Illumina MiSeq platform. Processing in the source paper ran as follows. MIGEC, MiXCR and VDJtools were used to process the reads. Clonotype frequency was computed as the clonotype's share of unique molecular identifiers among all unique molecular identifiers in the sample. Any TRBV gene that IMGT lists as a pseudogene or open reading frame, and is therefore nonfunctional, such as TRBV1, TRBV12-1 and TRBV21, was left out. TCRdb applied fastp at Q25 and MiXCR to the public reads, then kept only in-frame beta chains. All rows with the same CDR3 protein become a single entry with the most common DNA and genes. TCRdb's processing, not the authors', yielded these V and J calls. The sample profile shows roughly 15,000 distinct CDR3 sequences; around 2.1% of them were found once. The ten largest clones capture less than 8.5% of the sample.

The V and J ends are trimmed by 1 base and 2 bases, leaving 8 bases between them. The CDR3 starts with the cysteine, ends with the phenylalanine, and has 14 residues. The read is trimmed to its CDR3 DNA, 42 bases read in frame from base 1. CDR1 and CDR2, per the germline V gene, are SGHVS and FNYEAQ. A note on this clonotype: Its antigen target is currently unknown. Per-base qualities were not stored, and no clone one base away is much larger.

The origin of this receptor is a human donor in good health. Some clones in this sample may be carry-over from other donors' samples. The V and J genes are TRBV7-6 and TRBJ2-5; a confident D gene designation cannot be given. Sequenced sample: healthy donor T cells cultured with leukemia cells. The encoded CDR3 is CASSLDIGQETQYF. In nucleotide form, the sequence is TGTGCCAGCAGCTTAGATATCGGTCAAGAGACCCAGTACTTC.